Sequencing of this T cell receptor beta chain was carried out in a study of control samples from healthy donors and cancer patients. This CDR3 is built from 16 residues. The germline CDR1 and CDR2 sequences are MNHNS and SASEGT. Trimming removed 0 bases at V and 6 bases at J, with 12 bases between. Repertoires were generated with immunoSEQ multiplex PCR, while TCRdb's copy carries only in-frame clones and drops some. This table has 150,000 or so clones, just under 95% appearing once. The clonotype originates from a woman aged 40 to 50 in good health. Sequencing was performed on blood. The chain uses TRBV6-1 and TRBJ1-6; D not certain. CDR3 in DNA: TGTGCCAGCAGTGAAGCGCACAACCGCTTTAATTCACCCCTCCACTTT. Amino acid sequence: CASSEAHNRFNSPLHF.